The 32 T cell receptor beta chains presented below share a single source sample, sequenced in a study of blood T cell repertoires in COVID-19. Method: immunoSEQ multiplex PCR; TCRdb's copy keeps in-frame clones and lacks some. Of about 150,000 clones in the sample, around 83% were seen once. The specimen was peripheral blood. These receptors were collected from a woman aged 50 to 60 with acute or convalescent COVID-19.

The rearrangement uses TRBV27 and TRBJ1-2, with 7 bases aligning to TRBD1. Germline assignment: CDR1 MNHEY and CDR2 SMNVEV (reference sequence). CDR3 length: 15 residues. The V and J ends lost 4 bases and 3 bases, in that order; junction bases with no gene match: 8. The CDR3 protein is CASSWGQPSYYGYTF. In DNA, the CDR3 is TGTGCCAGCAGTTGGGGACAGCCAAGTTACTATGGCTACACCTTC.

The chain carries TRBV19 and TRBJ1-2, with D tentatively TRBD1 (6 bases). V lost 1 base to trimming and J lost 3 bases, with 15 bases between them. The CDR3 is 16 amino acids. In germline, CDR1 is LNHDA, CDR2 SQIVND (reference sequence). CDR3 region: CASSIAVRGADYGYTF. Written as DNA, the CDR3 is TGTGCCAGTAGTATAGCCGTACGGGGGGCGGACTATGGCTACACCTTC.

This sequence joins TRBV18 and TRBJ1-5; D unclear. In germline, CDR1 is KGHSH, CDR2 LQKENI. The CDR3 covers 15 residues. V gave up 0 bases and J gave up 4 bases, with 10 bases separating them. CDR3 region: CASSPPGQANQPQHF. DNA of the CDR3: TGTGCCAGCTCACCACCAGGCCAGGCGAATCAGCCCCAGCATTTT.

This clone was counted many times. CDR3 sequence: CASSQGVGEAFF. The CDR3 nucleotides read TGTGCCAGCAGCCAAGGGGTGGGTGAAGCTTTCTTT. The chain couples TRBV7-2 to TRBJ1-1, with D perhaps TRBD1 (5 bases). The germline gives CDR1 SGHTA, CDR2 FQGNSA. This CDR3 comprises 12 residues. Trimming cost V 5 bases and J 7 bases, with 11 bases left between them. The entire variable domain, with the rest obtained from reference TRBV7-2 and TRBJ1-1, is as follows: GAGVSQSPSNKVTEKGKDVELRCDPISGHTALYWYRQSLGQGLEFLIYFQGNSAPDKSGLPSDRFSAERTGGSVSTLTIQRTQQEDSAVYLCASSQGVGEAFFGQGTRLTVV.

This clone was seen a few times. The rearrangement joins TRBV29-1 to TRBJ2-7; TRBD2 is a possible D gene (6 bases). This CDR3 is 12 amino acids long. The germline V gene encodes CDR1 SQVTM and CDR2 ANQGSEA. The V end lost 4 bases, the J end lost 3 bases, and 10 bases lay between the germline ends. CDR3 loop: CSVVKEGYEQYF. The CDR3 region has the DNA TGCAGCGTTGTGAAGGAGGGCTACGAGCAGTACTTC.

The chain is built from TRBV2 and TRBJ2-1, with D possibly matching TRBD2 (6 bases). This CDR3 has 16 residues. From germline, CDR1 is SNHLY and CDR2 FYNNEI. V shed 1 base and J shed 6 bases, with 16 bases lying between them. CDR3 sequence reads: CASSEDRRDLLNEQFF. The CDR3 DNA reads TGTGCCAGCAGTGAAGATCGGCGGGATCTTCTCAATGAGCAGTTCTTC.

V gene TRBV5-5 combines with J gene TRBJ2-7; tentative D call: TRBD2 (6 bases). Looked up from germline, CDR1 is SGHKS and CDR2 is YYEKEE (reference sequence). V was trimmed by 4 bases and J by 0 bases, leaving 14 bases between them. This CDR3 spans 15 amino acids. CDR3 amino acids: CASSRGLVSSYEQYF. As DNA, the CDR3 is TGTGCCAGCAGCCGGGGACTCGTCAGCTCCTACGAGCAGTACTTC.

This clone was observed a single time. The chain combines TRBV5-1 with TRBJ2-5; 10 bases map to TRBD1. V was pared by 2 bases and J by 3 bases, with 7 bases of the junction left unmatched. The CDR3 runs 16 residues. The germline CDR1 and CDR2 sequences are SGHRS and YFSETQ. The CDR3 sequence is CASSFSSGTGEETQYF. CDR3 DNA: TGCGCCAGCAGCTTTAGTTCCGGGACAGGGGAAGAGACCCAGTACTTC.

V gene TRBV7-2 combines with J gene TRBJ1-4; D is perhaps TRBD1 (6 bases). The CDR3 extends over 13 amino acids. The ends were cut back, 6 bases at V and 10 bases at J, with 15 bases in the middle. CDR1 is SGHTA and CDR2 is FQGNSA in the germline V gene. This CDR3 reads CASSRQEALKLFF. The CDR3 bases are TGTGCCAGCAGTCGACAGGAAGCATTAAAACTGTTTTTT.

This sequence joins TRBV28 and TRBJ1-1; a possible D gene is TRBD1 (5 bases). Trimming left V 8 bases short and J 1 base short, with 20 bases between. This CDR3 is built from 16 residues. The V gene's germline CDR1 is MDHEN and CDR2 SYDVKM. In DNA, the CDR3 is TGTGCCAGCGTGTCCACTCTTGGGGGGGGGAACACTGAAGCTTTCTTT. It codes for CASVSTLGGGNTEAFF.

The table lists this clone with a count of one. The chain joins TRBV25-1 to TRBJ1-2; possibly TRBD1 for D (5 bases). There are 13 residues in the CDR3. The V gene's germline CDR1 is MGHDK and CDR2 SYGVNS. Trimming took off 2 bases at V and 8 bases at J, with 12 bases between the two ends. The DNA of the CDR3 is TGTGCCAGCAGTGAAATCGGGGGTTGGGGCTACACCTTC. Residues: CASSEIGGWGYTF.

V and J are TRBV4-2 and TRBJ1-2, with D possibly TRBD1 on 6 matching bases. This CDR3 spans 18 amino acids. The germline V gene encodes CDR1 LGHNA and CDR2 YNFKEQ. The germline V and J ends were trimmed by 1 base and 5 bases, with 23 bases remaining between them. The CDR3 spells CASSQVSGQTGLGYGYTF. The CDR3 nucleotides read TGTGCCAGCAGCCAAGTTTCGGGCCAAACAGGGTTAGGGTATGGCTACACCTTC.

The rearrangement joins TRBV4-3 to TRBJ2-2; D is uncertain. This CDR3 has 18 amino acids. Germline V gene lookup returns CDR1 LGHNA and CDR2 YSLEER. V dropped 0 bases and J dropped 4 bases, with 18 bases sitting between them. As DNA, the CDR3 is TGCGCCAGCAGCCAAGATCGAGGCCTGCGAGGTTTCACCGGGGAGCTGTTTTTT. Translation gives CASSQDRGLRGFTGELFF.

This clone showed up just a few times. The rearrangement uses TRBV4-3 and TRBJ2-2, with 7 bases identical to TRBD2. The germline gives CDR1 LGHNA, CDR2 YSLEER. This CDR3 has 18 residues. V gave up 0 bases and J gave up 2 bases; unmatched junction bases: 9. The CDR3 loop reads CASSQEAISGINTGELFF. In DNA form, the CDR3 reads TGCGCCAGCAGCCAAGAGGCAATCAGCGGGATTAACACCGGGGAGCTGTTTTTT.

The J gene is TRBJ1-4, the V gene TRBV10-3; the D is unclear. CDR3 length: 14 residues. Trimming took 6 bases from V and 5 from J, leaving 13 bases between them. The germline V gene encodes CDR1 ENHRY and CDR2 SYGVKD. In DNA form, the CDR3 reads TGTGCCATCAGGGACTCCCTTCCGAATGAAAAACTGTTTTTT. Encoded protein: CAIRDSLPNEKLFF.

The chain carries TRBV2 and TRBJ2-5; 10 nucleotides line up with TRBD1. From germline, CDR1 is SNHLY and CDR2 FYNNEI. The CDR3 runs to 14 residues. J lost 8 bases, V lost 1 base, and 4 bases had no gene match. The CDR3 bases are TGTGCCAGCAGTGAAGAGACAGGGGGCCATACCCAGTACTTC. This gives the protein CASSEETGGHTQYF.

The CDR3 bases are TGTGCCAGCAAAACGGGGGGAGAAACCTACGAGCAGTACTTC. This sequence encodes CASKTGGETYEQYF. This chain joins TRBV6-5 and TRBJ2-7, with TRBD2 matching over 7 bases. Trimming took 7 bases from V and 2 from J; bases not matched to a gene: 8. Germline loops: CDR1 MNHEY, CDR2 SVGAGI. This CDR3 spans 14 amino acids.

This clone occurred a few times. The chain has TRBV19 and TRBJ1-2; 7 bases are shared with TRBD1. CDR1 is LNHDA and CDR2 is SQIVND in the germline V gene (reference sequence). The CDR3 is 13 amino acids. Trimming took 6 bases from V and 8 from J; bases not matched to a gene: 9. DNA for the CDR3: TGTGCCAGTAGAACACCTCAGGGGGAAGGCTACACCTTC. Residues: CASRTPQGEGYTF.

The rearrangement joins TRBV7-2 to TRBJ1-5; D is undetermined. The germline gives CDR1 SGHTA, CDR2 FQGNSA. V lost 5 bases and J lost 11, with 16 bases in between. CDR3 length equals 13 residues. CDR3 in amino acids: CASSREEPGTQHF. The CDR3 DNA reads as TGTGCCAGCAGCCGTGAGGAGCCGGGAACCCAGCATTTT.

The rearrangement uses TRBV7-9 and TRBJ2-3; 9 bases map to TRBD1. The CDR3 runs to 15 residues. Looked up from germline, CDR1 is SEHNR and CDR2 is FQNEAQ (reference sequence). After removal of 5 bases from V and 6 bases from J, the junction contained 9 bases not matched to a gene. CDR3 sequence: CASSRGTGSRDTQYF. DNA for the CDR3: TGTGCCAGCAGCCGAGGGACAGGGAGTAGGGATACGCAGTATTTT.

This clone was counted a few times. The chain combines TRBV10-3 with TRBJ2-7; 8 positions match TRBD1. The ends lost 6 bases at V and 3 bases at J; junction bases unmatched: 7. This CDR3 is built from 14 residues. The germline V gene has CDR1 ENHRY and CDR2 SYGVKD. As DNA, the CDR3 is TGTGCCATCAGCGACAGGGGATACAACTACGAGCAGTACTTC. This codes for CAISDRGYNYEQYF.

The CDR3 loop reads CASSPRRRDEQYF. In nucleotides, the CDR3 is TGTGCCAGTAGCCCCCGGCGGAGGGACGAGCAGTACTTC. The J gene is TRBJ2-7, the V gene TRBV19, with D possibly TRBD2 on 6 matching bases. Trimming stripped 6 bases from V and 5 bases from J, with 14 bases between. The CDR3 length is 13 residues. Germline lookup yields CDR1 LNHDA and CDR2 SQIVND (reference sequence).

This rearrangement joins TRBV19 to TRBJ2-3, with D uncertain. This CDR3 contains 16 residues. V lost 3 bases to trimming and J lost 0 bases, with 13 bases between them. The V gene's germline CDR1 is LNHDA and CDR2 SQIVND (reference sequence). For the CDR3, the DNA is TGTGCCAGTAGTATCCATAGTCCCTCTAGCACAGATACGCAGTATTTT. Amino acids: CASSIHSPSSTDTQYF.

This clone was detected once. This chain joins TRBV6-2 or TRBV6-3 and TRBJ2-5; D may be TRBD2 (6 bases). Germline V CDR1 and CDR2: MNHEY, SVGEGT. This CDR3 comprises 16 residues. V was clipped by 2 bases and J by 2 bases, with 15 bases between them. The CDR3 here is CASSYTPRDLQETQYF. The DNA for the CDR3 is TGTGCCAGCAGTTACACACCCCGGGACTTGCAAGAGACCCAGTACTTC.

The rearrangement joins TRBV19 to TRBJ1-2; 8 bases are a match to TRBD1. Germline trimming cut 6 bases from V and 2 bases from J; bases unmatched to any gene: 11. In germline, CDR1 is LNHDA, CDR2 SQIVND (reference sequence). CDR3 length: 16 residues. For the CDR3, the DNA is TGTGCCAGTAGCGATCGAGGACAGGGTGAAAACTATGGCTACACCTTC. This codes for CASSDRGQGENYGYTF.

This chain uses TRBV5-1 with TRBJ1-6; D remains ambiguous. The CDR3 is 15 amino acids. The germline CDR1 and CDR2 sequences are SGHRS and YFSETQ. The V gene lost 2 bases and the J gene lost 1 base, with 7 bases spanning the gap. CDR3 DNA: TGCGCCAGCAGCTTACCAGGATCCTATAATTCACCCCTCCACTTT. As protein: CASSLPGSYNSPLHF.

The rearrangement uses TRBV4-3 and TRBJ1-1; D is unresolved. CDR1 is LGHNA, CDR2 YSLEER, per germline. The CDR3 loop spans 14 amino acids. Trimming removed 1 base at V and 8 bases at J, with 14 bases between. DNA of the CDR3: TGCGCCAGCAGCCAAGCCGGGTTCGGGTCCGAAGCTTTCTTT. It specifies CASSQAGFGSEAFF.

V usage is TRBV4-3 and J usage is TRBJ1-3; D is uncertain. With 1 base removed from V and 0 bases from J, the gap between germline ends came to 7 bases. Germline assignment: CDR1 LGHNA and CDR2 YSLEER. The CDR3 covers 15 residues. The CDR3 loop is CASSQAGPSGNTIYF. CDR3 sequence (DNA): TGCGCCAGCAGCCAAGCAGGTCCCTCTGGAAACACCATATATTTT.

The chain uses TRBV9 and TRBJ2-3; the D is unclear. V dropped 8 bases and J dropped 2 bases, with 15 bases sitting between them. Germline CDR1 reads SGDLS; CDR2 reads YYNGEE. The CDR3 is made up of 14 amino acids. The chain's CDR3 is CASARGRNTDTQYF. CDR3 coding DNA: TGTGCCAGTGCCCGCGGCCGAAACACAGATACGCAGTATTTT.

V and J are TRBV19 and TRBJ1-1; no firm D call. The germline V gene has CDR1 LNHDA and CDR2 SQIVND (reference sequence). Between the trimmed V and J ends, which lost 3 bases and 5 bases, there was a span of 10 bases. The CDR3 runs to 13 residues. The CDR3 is CASSILVRTEAFF. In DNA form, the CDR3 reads TGTGCCAGTAGTATTTTGGTGAGGACTGAAGCTTTCTTT.

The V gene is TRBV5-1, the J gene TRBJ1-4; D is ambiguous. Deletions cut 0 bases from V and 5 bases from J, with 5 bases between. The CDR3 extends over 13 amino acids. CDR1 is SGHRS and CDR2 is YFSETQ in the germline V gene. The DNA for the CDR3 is TGCGCCAGCAGCTTGGGTCCAAATGAAAAACTGTTTTTT. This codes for CASSLGPNEKLFF.

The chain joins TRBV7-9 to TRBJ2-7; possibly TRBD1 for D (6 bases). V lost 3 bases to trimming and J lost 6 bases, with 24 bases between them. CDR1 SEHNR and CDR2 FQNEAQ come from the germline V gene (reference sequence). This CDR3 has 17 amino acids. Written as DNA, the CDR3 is TGTGCCAGCAGCTTCGGGTTGGGGGCCGTGAGAGGAGGCGAGCAGTACTTC. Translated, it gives CASSFGLGAVRGGEQYF.